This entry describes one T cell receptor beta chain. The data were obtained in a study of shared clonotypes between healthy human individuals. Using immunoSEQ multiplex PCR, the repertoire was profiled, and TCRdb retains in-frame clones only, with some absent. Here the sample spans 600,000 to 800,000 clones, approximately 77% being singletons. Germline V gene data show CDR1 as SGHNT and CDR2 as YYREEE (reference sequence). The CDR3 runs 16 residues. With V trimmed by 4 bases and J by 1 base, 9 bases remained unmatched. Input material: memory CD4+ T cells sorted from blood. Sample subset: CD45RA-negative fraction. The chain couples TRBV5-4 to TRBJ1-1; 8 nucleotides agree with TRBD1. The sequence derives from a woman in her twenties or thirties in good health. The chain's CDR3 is CASSGDRTGRNTEAFF. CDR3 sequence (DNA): TGTGCCAGCAGCGGGGATAGGACAGGGAGGAACACTGAAGCTTTCTTT.